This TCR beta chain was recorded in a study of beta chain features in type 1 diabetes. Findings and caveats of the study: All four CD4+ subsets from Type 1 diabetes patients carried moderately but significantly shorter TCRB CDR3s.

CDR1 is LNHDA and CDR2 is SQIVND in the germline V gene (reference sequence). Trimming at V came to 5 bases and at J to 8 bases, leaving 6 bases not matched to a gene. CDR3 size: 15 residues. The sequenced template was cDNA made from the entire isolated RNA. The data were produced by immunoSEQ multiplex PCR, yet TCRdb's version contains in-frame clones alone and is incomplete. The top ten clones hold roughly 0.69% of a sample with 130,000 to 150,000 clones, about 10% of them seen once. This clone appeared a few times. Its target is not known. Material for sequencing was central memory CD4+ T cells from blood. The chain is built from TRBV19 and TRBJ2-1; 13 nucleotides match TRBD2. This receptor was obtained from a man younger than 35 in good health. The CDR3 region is CASSPRTSGGDEQFF. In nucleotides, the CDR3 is TGTGCCAGTAGTCCCCGGACTAGCGGGGGTGATGAGCAGTTCTTC.